This section outlines one TCR beta chain sequence together with its context. Its antigen remains unknown. This record belongs to a study of regulatory T cells in long-lasting Graves disease. Study results and limitations: Persistent cases favored TRBV28, TRBJ1-2 and TRBJ2-5. New patients shared some 970 public clonotypes, fewer than the 2,500 to 3,500 shared by persistent patients. Researchers reported studying only peripheral blood, not thyroid tissue. Limited sample numbers may have lowered accuracy.

This CDR3 contains 15 residues. V lost 2 bases, J lost 2 bases, and 12 bases lay in between. The V gene's germline CDR1 is MNHEY and CDR2 SMNVEV (reference sequence). With iRepertoire HTBI primers and Arm-PCR of CDR3 regions, TCR beta libraries were built. TCRdb independently ran MiXCR on the multiplex PCR reads; one entry per CDR3 protein. The sample contains over 250,000 distinct CDR3 sequences, around 20% of which appear only once. Described time point: persistent/refractory GD, antithyroid drugs over 5 years with positive TRAb. PBMC RNA was the source of the TCR library. This material consisted of peripheral blood mononuclear cells (PBMCs), taken when the disease was refractory, from a patient treated with antithyroid drugs. The chain employs TRBV27 and TRBJ2-5; perhaps TRBD1 as D (5 bases). The TCR originated in a female donor with Graves disease. For the CDR3, the DNA is TGTGCCAGCAGTTTAAGGGGATATGGGCAAGAGACCCAGTACTTC. Amino acids: CASSLRGYGQETQYF.